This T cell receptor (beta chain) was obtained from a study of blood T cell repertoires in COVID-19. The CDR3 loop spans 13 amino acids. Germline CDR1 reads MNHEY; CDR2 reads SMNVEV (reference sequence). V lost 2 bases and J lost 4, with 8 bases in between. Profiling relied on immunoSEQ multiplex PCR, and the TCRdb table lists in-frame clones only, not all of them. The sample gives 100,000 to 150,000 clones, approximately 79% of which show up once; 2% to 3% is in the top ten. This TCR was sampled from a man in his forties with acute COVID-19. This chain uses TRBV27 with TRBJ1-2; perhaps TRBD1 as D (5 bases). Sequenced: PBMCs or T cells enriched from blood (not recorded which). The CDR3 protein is CASSLRGGYGYTF. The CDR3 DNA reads TGTGCCAGCAGTTTACGGGGGGGCTATGGCTACACCTTC.